This TCR beta chain was captured by sequencing in a study of OX40 agonist ivuxolimab in advanced cancers. Background on the study: Averaging 60 years in age, with a range of roughly 20 to 90, the cohort was about 86% male. A partial response was reached by three patients: one with hepatocellular carcinoma and two with cutaneous melanoma.

Autoimmune disease history or systemic immunosuppression disqualified patients. This clone is a singleton in its sample. The repertoire was sequenced with immunoSEQ multiplex PCR; TCRdb's copy has only in-frame clones and lacks some. Of about 80,000 clones listed, over 85% are singletons. V lost 4 bases, J lost 0 bases, and 7 bases lay in between. Germline assignment: CDR1 MNHEY and CDR2 SMNVEV (reference sequence). The CDR3 spans 15 residues. The chain employs TRBV27 and TRBJ2-6; D remains ambiguous. The origin of this receptor is an adult with an advanced solid tumor such as melanoma, head and neck, liver or kidney cancer. The sequencing here drew on CD4+ or CD8+ T cells sorted from blood, taken in a trial of the OX40 agonist ivuxolimab. CDR3 region: CASSSHRSGANVLTF. CDR3 in DNA: TGTGCCAGCAGTTCTCACCGCTCTGGGGCCAACGTCCTGACTTTC.